This T cell receptor (beta chain) was sequenced for a study of cytomegalovirus exposure and HLA in healthy donors. Germline V gene data show CDR1 as LNHDA and CDR2 as SQIVND (reference sequence). The CDR3 extends over 16 amino acids. V was trimmed by 5 bases and J by 2 bases, leaving 18 bases between them. PCR used 60 Vbeta primers and 13 Jbeta primers. TCRdb's copy holds only in-frame clones and misses some; the assay was immunoSEQ multiplex PCR. This table holds fewer than 140,000 clones, about 70% found once. This clonotype was sampled from a woman in her fifties or sixties in good health and CMV-seropositive. Sequencing input: PBMCs. The V and J genes are TRBV19 and TRBJ2-5, with a possible D match to TRBD1 (6 bases). The CDR3, as DNA: TGTGCCAGTAGTTCCAAAAGGACAGCGAAACAAGAGACCCAGTACTTC. Translation gives CASSSKRTAKQETQYF.